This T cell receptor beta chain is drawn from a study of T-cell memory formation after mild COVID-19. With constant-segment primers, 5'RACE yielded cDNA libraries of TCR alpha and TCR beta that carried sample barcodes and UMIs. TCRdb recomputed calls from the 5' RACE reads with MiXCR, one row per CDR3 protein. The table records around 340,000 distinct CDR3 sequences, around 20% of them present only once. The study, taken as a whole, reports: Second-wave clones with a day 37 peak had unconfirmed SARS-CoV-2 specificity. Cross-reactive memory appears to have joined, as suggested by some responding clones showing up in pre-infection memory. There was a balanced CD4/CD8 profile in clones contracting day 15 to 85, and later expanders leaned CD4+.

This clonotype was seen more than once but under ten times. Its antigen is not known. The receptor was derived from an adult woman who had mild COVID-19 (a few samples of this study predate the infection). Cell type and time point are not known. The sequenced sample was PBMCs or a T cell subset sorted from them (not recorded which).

The CDR3 DNA reads TGCGCCAGCAGGTTAAGGGACAGGGGTCACAATGAGCAGTTCTTC. Translating it yields CASRLRDRGHNEQFF. The V and J genes are TRBV5-1 and TRBJ2-1, with 10 bases identical to TRBD1. The CDR3 has 15 residues. CDR1 and CDR2 from the germline V gene are SGHRS and YFSETQ. The J segment lost 5 bases and the V segment lost 5 bases, leaving 7 bases of the junction unmatched. Together with reference TRBV5-1 and TRBJ2-1, the CDR3 gives the full variable domain: KAGVTQTPRYLIKTRGQQVTLSCSPISGHRSVSWYQQTPGQGLQFLFEYFSETQRNKGNFPGRFSGRQFSNSRSEMNVSTLELGDSALYLCASRLRDRGHNEQFFGPGTRLTVL.